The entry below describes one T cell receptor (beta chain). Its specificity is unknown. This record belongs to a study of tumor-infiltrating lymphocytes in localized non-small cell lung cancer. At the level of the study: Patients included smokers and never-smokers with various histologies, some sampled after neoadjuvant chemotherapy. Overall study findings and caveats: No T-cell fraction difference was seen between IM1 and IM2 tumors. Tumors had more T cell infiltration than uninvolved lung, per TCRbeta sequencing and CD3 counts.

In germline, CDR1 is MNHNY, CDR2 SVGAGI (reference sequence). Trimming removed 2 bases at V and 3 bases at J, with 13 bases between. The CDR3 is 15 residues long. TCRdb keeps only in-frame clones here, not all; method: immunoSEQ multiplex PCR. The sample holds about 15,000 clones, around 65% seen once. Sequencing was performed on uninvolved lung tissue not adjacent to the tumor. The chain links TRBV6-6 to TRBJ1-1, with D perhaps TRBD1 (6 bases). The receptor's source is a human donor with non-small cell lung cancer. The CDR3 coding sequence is TGTGCCAGCAGTTACGGGGGGGCTGTGGACACTGAAGCTTTCTTT. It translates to CASSYGGAVDTEAFF.